Following are 8 T cell receptor beta chains from one sample sequenced in a study of tumor and adjacent non-tumor tissue in lung cancer. This sample's RNA came from whole unsorted tissue. Three rounds of nested PCR, following a modified ARM-PCR protocol, produced the TCRbeta library. TCRdb reanalysed the multiplex PCR reads using MiXCR and keeps one entry per CDR3 protein. The sample comprises 75,000 to 80,000 distinct CDR3 sequences, 80% to 85% of which are singletons, and about 14% rests with the top ten. The sample consisted of lung tumor tissue. These TCRs come from a woman between 45 and 65 years old with non-small cell lung cancer.

A remark on this clonotype: Compared with germline, one end of the junction differs, possibly owing to a read error. J is TRBJ2-1 and V is TRBV29-1; TRBD2 is a possible D gene (5 bases). The length of the CDR3 is 14 residues. Germline V CDR1 and CDR2: SQVTM, ANQGSEA. The CDR3, as DNA: TGCAGCGTTGAACTCTACGGGGTCTACAATAAGCACTTCTTC. Amino acids: CSVELYGVYNKHFF.

This chain uses TRBV29-1 with TRBJ2-7; D is possibly TRBD1 (5 bases). Deletions cut 7 bases from V and 3 bases from J, with 13 bases between. This CDR3 region has 12 residues. The germline gives CDR1 SQVTM, CDR2 ANQGSEA. For the CDR3, the DNA is TGCAGCGCTGGACATGCGCTCTACGAGCAGTACTTC. Amino acids: CSAGHALYEQYF.

This clonotype was seen only once. A read error is possible here, since a much larger clone lies one base away. The gene calls are TRBV7-8 and TRBJ2-7; possible D gene TRBD1, 6 bases. Germline V CDR1 and CDR2: SGHVS, FQNEAQ. The CDR3 runs 15 residues. The V end was cut by 6 bases, the J end by 5 bases, with 20 bases between. CDR3 sequence (DNA): TGTGCCAGCAGGTTCACAGGGAGTCTGGGCCACGAGCAGTACTTC. Translated, it gives CASRFTGSLGHEQYF.

V usage is TRBV19 and J usage is TRBJ2-6, with D unresolved. The CDR3 is made up of 15 amino acids. From germline, CDR1 is LNHDA and CDR2 SQIVND (reference sequence). Trimming left V 3 bases short and J 3 bases short, with 9 bases between. CDR3: CASSMPACGANVLTF. Written as DNA, the CDR3 is TGTGCCAGTAGTATGCCGGCGTGTGGGGCCAACGTCCTGACTTTC.

On this clonotype itself: Relative to the germline gene, one junction end is altered; a read error may explain this. The chain carries TRBV6-6 and TRBJ1-1; 7 bases fit TRBD1. The germline gives CDR1 MNHNY, CDR2 SVGAGI (reference sequence). This CDR3 contains 13 residues. CDR3 protein: CASSLLQGTGAFF. CDR3 nucleotides: TGTGCCAGCAGTTTGTTACAGGGGACCGGAGCTTTTTTT.

In regard to this clonotype: The junction departs from the called germline gene at one end, perhaps through a read error. J is TRBJ2-7 and V is TRBV6-2 or TRBV6-3; D is possibly TRBD1 (6 bases). Germline values: CDR1 MNHEY, CDR2 SVGEGT. This CDR3 has 15 amino acids. The CDR3 nucleotides are TGTGCTAGCAGTAAAACAGGGTCAAACTCCTGCGAGCAGTACTTC. Amino acids: CASSKTGSNSCEQYF.

With regard to this clonotype: One junction end does not reproduce the germline sequence, and a read error may be involved. The chain joins TRBV29-1 to TRBJ2-7; TRBD1 is a possible D gene (5 bases). Germline CDR1 reads SQVTM; CDR2 reads ANQGSEA. The CDR3 extends over 13 amino acids. CDR3 in amino acids: CSIQGIDTYEQYF. The CDR3 region has the DNA TGCAGCATTCAGGGCATCGACACCTACGAGCAGTATTTC.

Points on this clonotype: The junction departs from the called germline gene at one end, perhaps through a read error. This chain connects TRBV20-1 to TRBJ2-7; D is ambiguous. The CDR3 consists of 14 residues. Germline V CDR1 and CDR2: DFQATT, SNEGSKA (reference sequence). The CDR3 DNA follows: TGCAGTTCTAGATCAGAGGCGGTATCCTACGAGCAGTACTTC. This translates into CSSRSEAVSYEQYF.